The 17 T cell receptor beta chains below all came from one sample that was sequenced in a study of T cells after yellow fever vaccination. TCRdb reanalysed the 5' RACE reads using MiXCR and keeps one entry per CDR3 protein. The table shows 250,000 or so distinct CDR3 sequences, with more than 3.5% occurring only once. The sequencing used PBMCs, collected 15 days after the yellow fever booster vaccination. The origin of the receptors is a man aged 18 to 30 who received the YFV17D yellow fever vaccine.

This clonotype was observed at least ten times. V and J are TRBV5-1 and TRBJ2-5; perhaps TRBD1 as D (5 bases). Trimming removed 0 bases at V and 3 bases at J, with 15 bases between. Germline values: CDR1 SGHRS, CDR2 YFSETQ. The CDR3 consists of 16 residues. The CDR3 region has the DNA TGCGCCAGCAGCTTGGGACAGTCCACGGAGAAAGAGACCCAGTACTTC. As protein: CASSLGQSTEKETQYF.

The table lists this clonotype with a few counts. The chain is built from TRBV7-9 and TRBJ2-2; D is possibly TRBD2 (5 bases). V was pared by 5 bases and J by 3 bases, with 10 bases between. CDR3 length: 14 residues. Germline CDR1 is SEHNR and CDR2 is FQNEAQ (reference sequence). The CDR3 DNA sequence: TGTGCCAGCAGCGAGGGAAGAGACACCGGGGAGCTGTTTTTT. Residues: CASSEGRDTGELFF.

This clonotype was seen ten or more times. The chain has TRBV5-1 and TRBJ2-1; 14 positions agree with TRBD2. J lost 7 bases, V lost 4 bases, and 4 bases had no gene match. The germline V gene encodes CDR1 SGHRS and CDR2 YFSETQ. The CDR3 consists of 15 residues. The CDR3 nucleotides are TGCGCCAGCAGCATGGGACTAGCGGGGGAGAATGAGCAGTTCTTC. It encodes CASSMGLAGENEQFF.

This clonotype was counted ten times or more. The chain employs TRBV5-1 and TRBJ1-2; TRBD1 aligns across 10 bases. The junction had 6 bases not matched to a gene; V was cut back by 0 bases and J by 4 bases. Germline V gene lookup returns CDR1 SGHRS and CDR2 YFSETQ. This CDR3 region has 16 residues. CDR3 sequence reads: CASSLERGQGIYGYTF. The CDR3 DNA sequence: TGCGCCAGCAGCTTGGAAAGGGGACAGGGGATCTATGGCTACACCTTC.

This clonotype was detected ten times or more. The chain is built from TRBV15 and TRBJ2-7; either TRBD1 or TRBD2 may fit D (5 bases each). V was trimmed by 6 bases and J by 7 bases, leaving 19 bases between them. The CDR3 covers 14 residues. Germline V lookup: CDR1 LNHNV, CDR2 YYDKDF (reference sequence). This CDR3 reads CATRPGLLGQEQYF. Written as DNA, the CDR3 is TGTGCCACCAGGCCGGGCCTACTAGGACAAGAGCAGTACTTC.

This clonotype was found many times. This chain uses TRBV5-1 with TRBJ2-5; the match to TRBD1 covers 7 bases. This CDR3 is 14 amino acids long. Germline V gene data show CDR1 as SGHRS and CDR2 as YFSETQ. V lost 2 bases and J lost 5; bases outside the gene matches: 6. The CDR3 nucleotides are TGCGCCAGCAGCTTAGAGGGGGCGCGGGAGACCCAGTACTTC. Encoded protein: CASSLEGARETQYF.

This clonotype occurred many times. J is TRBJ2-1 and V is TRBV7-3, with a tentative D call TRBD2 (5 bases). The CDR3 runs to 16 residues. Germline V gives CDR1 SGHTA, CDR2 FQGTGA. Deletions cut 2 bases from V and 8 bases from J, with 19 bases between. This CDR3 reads CASSLGSGVPFDEQFF. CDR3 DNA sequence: TGTGCCAGCAGCTTAGGATCCGGGGTACCTTTCGATGAGCAGTTCTTC.

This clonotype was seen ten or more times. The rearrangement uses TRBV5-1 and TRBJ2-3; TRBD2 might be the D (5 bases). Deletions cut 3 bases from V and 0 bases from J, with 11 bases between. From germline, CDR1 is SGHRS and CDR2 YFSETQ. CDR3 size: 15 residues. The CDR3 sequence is CASSSGVTSTDTQYF. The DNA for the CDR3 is TGCGCCAGCAGCTCCGGGGTCACTAGCACAGATACGCAGTATTTT.

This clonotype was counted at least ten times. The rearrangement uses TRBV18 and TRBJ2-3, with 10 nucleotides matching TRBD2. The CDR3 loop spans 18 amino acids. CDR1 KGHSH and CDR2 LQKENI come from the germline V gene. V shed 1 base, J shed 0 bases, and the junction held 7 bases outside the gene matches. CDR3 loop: CASSPRASGGASTDTQYF. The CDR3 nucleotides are TGTGCCAGCTCACCACGAGCTAGCGGGGGTGCTAGCACAGATACGCAGTATTTT.

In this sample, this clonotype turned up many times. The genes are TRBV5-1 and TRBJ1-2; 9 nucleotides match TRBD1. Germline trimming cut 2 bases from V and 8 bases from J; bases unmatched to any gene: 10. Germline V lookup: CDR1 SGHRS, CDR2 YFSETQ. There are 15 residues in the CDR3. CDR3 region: CASSFATGGRGGYTF. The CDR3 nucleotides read TGCGCCAGCAGCTTCGCGACAGGGGGGCGCGGAGGCTACACCTTC.

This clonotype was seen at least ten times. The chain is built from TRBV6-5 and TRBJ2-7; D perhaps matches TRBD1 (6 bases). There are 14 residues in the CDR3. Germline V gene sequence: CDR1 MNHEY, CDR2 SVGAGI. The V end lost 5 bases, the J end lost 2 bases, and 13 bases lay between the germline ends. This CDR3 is CASSPLTGPYEQYV. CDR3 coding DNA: TGTGCCAGCAGTCCGTTGACAGGTCCCTACGAGCAGTACGTC.

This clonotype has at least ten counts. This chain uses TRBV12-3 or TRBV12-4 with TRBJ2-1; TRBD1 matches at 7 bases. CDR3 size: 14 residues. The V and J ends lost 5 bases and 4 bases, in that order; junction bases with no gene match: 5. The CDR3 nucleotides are TGTGCCAGCAGTCGGGACAGACTTTACAATGAGCAGTTCTTC. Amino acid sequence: CASSRDRLYNEQFF.

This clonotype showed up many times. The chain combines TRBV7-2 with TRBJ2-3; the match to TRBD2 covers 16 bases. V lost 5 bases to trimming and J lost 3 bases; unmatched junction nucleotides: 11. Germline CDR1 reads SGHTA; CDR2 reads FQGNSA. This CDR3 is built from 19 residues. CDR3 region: CASSPGTSGGARRTDTQYF. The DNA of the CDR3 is TGTGCCAGCAGCCCCGGGACTAGCGGGGGGGCTAGAAGAACAGATACGCAGTATTTT.

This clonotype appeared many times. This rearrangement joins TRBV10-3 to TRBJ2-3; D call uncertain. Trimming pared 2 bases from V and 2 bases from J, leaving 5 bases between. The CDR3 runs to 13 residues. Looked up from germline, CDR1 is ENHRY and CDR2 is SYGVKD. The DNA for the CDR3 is TGTGCCATCAGTGAGGTAATCACAGATACGCAGTATTTT. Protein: CAISEVITDTQYF.

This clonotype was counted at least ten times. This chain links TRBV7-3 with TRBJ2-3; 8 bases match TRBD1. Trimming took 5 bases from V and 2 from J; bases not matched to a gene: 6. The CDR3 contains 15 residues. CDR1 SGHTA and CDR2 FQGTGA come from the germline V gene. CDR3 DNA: TGTGCCAGCAGCCGACAGGGGCGAAACACAGATACGCAGTATTTT. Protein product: CASSRQGRNTDTQYF.

The CDR3 loop is CGTGWNQPQHF. The CDR3 DNA reads TGTGGGACAGGGTGGAATCAGCCCCAGCATTTT. The chain is built from TRBV28 and TRBJ1-5; 8 positions match TRBD1. Per the germline V gene, CDR1 is MDHEN and CDR2 is SYDVKM. The CDR3 sequence is 11 residues long.

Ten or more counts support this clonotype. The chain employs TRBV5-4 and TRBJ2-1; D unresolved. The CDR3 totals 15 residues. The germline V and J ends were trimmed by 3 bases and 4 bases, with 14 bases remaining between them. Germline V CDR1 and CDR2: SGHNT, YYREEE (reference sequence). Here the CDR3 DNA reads TGTGCCAGCAGCTCGTCGGTGGCGTCGTACAATGAGCAGTTCTTC. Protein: CASSSSVASYNEQFF.